This T cell receptor (beta chain) was sequenced for a study of Graves' ophthalmopathy and Graves' hyperthyroidism. From germline, CDR1 is DFQATT and CDR2 SNEGSKA (reference sequence). CDR3 length: 15 amino acids. The J segment lost 3 bases and the V segment lost 4 bases, leaving 10 bases of the junction unmatched. Amplification of the TCR beta CDR3 regions used RNA transcripts (as template). First-round RT-PCR employed HTBI primers, with a second-round multiplex PCR after it. MiXCR was run by TCRdb on the multiplex PCR reads, yielding one entry per CDR3 protein. The data hold about 500,000 distinct CDR3 sequences, with approximately 37% observed a single time.

This chain links TRBV20-1 with TRBJ2-3, with TRBD2 matching over 7 bases. Sequences were obtained from peripheral blood or thyroid tissue (not recorded which). The TCR comes from an adult man with Graves' hyperthyroidism. The CDR3 sequence: CSATMLAAGTDTQYF. The CDR3, as DNA: TGCAGTGCTACTATGCTAGCAGCGGGGACAGATACGCAGTATTTT.